The T cell receptor beta chain under discussion was sequenced for a study of blood T cells in healthy people across ages. The CDR3 runs to 14 residues. Trimming stripped 6 bases from V and 7 bases from J, with 18 bases between. The germline gives CDR1 MNHEY, CDR2 SMNVEV (reference sequence). Aged about 6 to 100, donors were systemically healthy Caucasians from Russia. This clonotype appeared a single time. Next came a second PCR, run for 7 to 11 cycles, which used a sample-barcoded 5' primer along with a J-beta primer mix. TCRdb re-called the 5' RACE reads through MiXCR, storing one row per CDR3 protein. The sample includes approximately 1.5 million distinct CDR3 sequences, roughly two fifths of them seen just once.

The rearrangement joins TRBV27 to TRBJ1-2; D is uncertain. The receptor was isolated from a woman aged 18-35 years in good health. Sequencing input: blood. Written as DNA, the CDR3 is TGTGCCAGCAGACCCCCCGGCCAACCATCTGGCTACACCTTC. Residues: CASRPPGQPSGYTF.